This record covers a single T cell receptor beta chain. The data derive from a study of T cell changes during pregnancy in multiple sclerosis. In germline, CDR1 is SGHTA, CDR2 FQGNSA. The CDR3 extends over 17 amino acids. The J segment lost 1 base and the V segment lost 6 bases, leaving 9 bases of the junction unmatched. Method: immunoSEQ multiplex PCR; TCRdb's copy keeps in-frame clones and lacks some. The sample includes nearly 110,000 clones, roughly 90% seen only once; the top ten take roughly 1.7%. This clonotype originated in a female donor with multiple sclerosis, enrolled in a pregnancy study. The sample here was peripheral blood, taken after pregnancy. This chain links TRBV7-2 with TRBJ2-3, with 11 bases aligning to TRBD2. CDR3 sequence: CASSLTTSGGGTDTQYF. CDR3 sequence (DNA): TGTGCCAGCAGTTTAACCACTAGCGGGGGCGGCACAGATACGCAGTATTTT.